This TCR beta chain was observed in a study of cytomegalovirus exposure and HLA in healthy donors. Whole-study results and caveats: Per published reports, the classifier diagnosed cytomegalovirus status with high specificity and sensitivity.

Trimming shortened V by 8 bases and J by 4 bases, and 12 bases separated the two germline ends. The CDR3 spans 12 residues. Germline CDR1 reads MNHNY; CDR2 reads SVGAGI (reference sequence). In the case of this clone: The antigen remains undetermined.

TCRdb's copy holds only in-frame clones and misses some; the assay was immunoSEQ multiplex PCR. The data show over 200,000 clones, around 88% seen once. The chain couples TRBV6-6 to TRBJ2-7, with D tentatively TRBD2 (5 bases). Sequencing was performed on PBMCs. The sequence was collected from a woman aged 18-29 years in good health and CMV-seronegative. The CDR3 here is CASGGLRYEQYF. CDR3 bases: TGTGCCAGCGGAGGACTTAGATACGAGCAGTACTTC.